This is a list of T cell receptor beta chains from one sample in a study of T cells in Graves' hyperthyroidism and ophthalmopathy. Via MiXCR, TCRdb re-called the multiplex PCR reads, giving one row per CDR3 protein. This sample yields 450,000 to 600,000 distinct CDR3 sequences, of which about 15% are seen a single time; approximately 15% belongs to the top ten. Specimen: blood. These receptors were obtained from a woman between 40 and 55 years old with Graves' hyperthyroidism. The CDR3 runs from the conserved cysteine through the conserved F or W. Some rows mark clone size as missing; the rest say once, few, many or name a class of expanded clone.

j_gene | abundance | v_gene | CDR3aa
TRBJ2-1 | - | TRBV11-1 | CASSGNGGPYNEQFF
TRBJ2-2 | few | TRBV2 | CASSENRGLANTGELFF
TRBJ2-7 | many | TRBV3-1 | CASSQVGDLDYEQYF
TRBJ1-3 | - | TRBV6-1 | CASSEDTGLAGNTIYF
TRBJ2-2 | many | TRBV28 | CASSSRTGSIGELFF
TRBJ2-3 | many | TRBV2 | CASQSGRVSSTDTQYF
TRBJ1-3 | few | TRBV10-3 | CAISGVGTSSGNTIYF
TRBJ2-7 | few | TRBV5-1 | CASSRTRPPYEQYF
TRBJ2-3 | - | TRBV4-2 | CASSQEREGDTQYF
TRBJ2-4 | - | TRBV11-2 | CASSLGLAGDWGNIQYF
TRBJ2-4 | few | TRBV20-1 | CSASRTGAKNIQYF
TRBJ2-7 | many | TRBV28 | CASSPYSRQATSYEQYF
TRBJ1-1 | - | TRBV12-5 | CASGSPVLTEAFF
TRBJ2-1 | few | TRBV19 | CASCYSVRSYNEQFF
TRBJ2-6 | - | TRBV5-1 | CASSLRAGGANVLTF